This entry lists 17 T cell receptor beta chains sequenced from one sample in a study of beta chain features in type 1 diabetes. Reverse transcribing all isolated RNA meant expressed TCRB transcripts were sequenced. Only in-frame clones appear in the TCRdb table, and some are missing; sequencing was by immunoSEQ multiplex PCR. The table has around 500,000 clones, about an eighth seen once. The material sequenced was naive CD4+ T cells from blood. The receptors come from a woman aged 18-30 years in good health.

Only a few counts were recorded for this clone. The rearrangement uses TRBV2 and TRBJ2-5; D is uncertain. Trimming left V 4 bases short and J 5 bases short, with 17 bases between. CDR3 length equals 15 residues. CDR1 is SNHLY, CDR2 FYNNEI, per germline. CDR3 loop: CASSGEVVARETQYF. CDR3 in DNA: TGTGCCAGCAGTGGGGAAGTCGTGGCGCGGGAGACCCAGTACTTC.

In DNA, the CDR3 is TGTGCCAGCACCGTTATGGTAGCGGGGGGCACAGATACGCAGTATTTT. Translating it yields CASTVMVAGGTDTQYF. The V call is TRBV5-4, the J call TRBJ2-3, with 9 nucleotides matching TRBD2. The ends lost 6 bases at V and 1 base at J; junction bases unmatched: 9. Germline CDR1 and CDR2: SGHNT and YYREEE (reference sequence). The CDR3 extends over 16 amino acids.

The genes are TRBV29-1 and TRBJ2-2; no clear D gene. Trimming pared 6 bases from V and 6 bases from J, leaving 8 bases between. The CDR3 is 11 residues long. The germline V gene has CDR1 SQVTM and CDR2 ANQGSEA. CDR3 in DNA: TGCAGCGTCCCCTGGTCCGGGGAGCTGTTTTTT. Protein sequence: CSVPWSGELFF.

This clone turned up a few times. CDR3 sequence reads: CASSLLHGSGNTIYF. The CDR3, as DNA: TGTGCCAGCAGCTTACTACATGGCTCTGGAAACACCATATATTTT. The chain has TRBV7-9 and TRBJ1-3; D is unresolved. Trimming took 2 bases from V and 0 from J, leaving 8 bases between them. Germline V CDR1 and CDR2: SEHNR, FQNEAQ (reference sequence). The CDR3 has 15 residues. The whole variable domain, filled in from reference TRBV7-9 and TRBJ1-3, reads DTGVSQNPRHKITKRGQNVTFRCDPISEHNRLYWYRQTLGQGPEFLTYFQNEAQLEKSRLLSDRFSAERPKGSFSTLEIQRTEQGDSAMYLCASSLLHGSGNTIYFGEGSWLTVV.

The chain is built from TRBV30 and TRBJ2-6; unclear D gene. Trimming left V 1 base short and J 0 bases short, with 7 bases between. The CDR3 covers 15 residues. The germline V gene encodes CDR1 GTSNPN and CDR2 SVGIG (reference sequence). The chain's CDR3 is CAWSEIASGANVLTF. The CDR3 nucleotides are TGTGCCTGGAGTGAAATAGCCTCTGGGGCCAACGTCCTGACTTTC. The variable domain in full, completed from reference TRBV30 and TRBJ2-6, reads SQTIHQWPATLVQPVGSPLSLECTVEGTSNPNLYWYRQAAGRGLQLLFYSVGIGQISSEVPQNLSASRPQDRQFILSSKKLLLSDSGFYLCAWSEIASGANVLTFGAGSRLTVL.

This clone was seen more than once but under ten times. The V call is TRBV23-1, the J call TRBJ2-7; D not resolved. TRBV23-1 is an ORF; its function is uncertain. V was trimmed by 2 bases and J by 0 bases, leaving 11 bases between them. The CDR3 is 15 amino acids. DNA of the CDR3: TGCGCCAGCAGTCAAGGCAGGTTTCGCTCCTACGAGCAGTACGTC. This translates into CASSQGRFRSYEQYV.

This clone has just a few counts. The chain recombines TRBV2 with TRBJ1-1; the D is unclear. CDR1 is SNHLY, CDR2 FYNNEI, per germline. This CDR3 has 13 amino acids. Trimming took off 10 bases at V and 2 bases at J, with 14 bases between the two ends. In DNA form, the CDR3 reads TGTGCCACCCTTAGAGAACTTAACACTGAAGCTTTCTTT. It is translated as CATLRELNTEAFF.

Only a few counts were recorded for this clone. The chain links TRBV5-1 to TRBJ2-7; tentatively, D is TRBD2 (5 bases). V dropped 1 base and J dropped 9 bases, with 14 bases sitting between them. This CDR3 is built from 13 residues. The germline V gene encodes CDR1 SGHRS and CDR2 YFSETQ. The CDR3 nucleotides read TGCGCCAGCAGCTTGACTAGTTTCTCTCGGCAGTACTTC. Translating it yields CASSLTSFSRQYF.

The V and J genes are TRBV21-1 and TRBJ1-5. TRBV21-1 is designated a pseudogene. The length of the CDR3 is 12 residues. Here the CDR3 reads CASTPSNQPQHF. The CDR3 DNA follows: TGTGCCAGCACCCCTAGCAATCAGCCCCAGCATTTT.

Only a few counts were recorded for this clone. The chain uses TRBV25-1 and TRBJ2-5, with 10 bases fitting TRBD1. This CDR3 spans 14 amino acids. The J segment lost 5 bases and the V segment lost 6 bases, leaving 6 bases of the junction unmatched. CDR1 and CDR2 (germline): MGHDK, SYGVNS. Written as DNA, the CDR3 is TGTGCCAGCAGAGGGGACAGGGGCCCGGAGACCCAGTACTTC. Encoded protein: CASRGDRGPETQYF.

There are a few counts of this clone. The chain couples TRBV28 to TRBJ2-3; 9 bases map to TRBD2. Trimming took 3 bases from V and 4 from J; bases not matched to a gene: 5. Germline V gene sequence: CDR1 MDHEN, CDR2 SYDVKM. The CDR3 has 15 amino acids. The CDR3 DNA follows: TGTGCCAGCAGTTTGGCGAGCGGGGGGCCAGATACGCAGTATTTT. Translation gives CASSLASGGPDTQYF.

The chain joins TRBV15 to TRBJ2-1; 10 nucleotides match TRBD1. Trimming at V came to 10 bases and at J to 8 bases, leaving 14 bases not matched to a gene. Germline CDR1 reads LNHNV; CDR2 reads YYDKDF (reference sequence). CDR3 length: 15 residues. Here the CDR3 reads CAIPSGTGEFHEQFF. DNA for the CDR3: TGTGCCATCCCTTCCGGGACAGGGGAGTTTCATGAGCAGTTCTTC.

This clone occurred a few times. The genes are TRBV29-1 and TRBJ1-2, with D perhaps matching TRBD1 (5 bases). Trimming shortened V by 8 bases and J by 1 base, and 14 bases separated the two germline ends. Germline values: CDR1 SQVTM, CDR2 ANQGSEA. CDR3 length: 13 amino acids. In DNA, the CDR3 is TGCAGCTCTGACAGAAAAATTAACTATGGCTACACCTTC. It translates to CSSDRKINYGYTF.

The table lists this clone with a few counts. The chain joins TRBV27 to TRBJ2-7; D possibly corresponds to TRBD2 (6 bases). The length of the CDR3 is 15 residues. The germline V gene has CDR1 MNHEY and CDR2 SMNVEV (reference sequence). The V end lost 6 bases, the J end lost 0 bases, and 15 bases lay between the germline ends. The CDR3 region has the DNA TGTGCCAGCAGCGACGCATATAGCGGCTCCTACGAGCAGTACTTC. Its translation: CASSDAYSGSYEQYF.

V and J are TRBV25-1 and TRBJ2-3, with 11 bases that match TRBD2. The length of the CDR3 is 16 residues. The V gene's germline CDR1 is MGHDK and CDR2 SYGVNS. V was pared by 4 bases and J by 0 bases, with 3 bases of the junction left unmatched. CDR3 amino acids: CASSARTSGSTDTQYF. The CDR3 DNA is TGTGCCAGCAGTGCCCGGACTAGCGGGAGCACAGATACGCAGTATTTT.

J is TRBJ2-7 and V is TRBV28; weak D call: TRBD2 (6 bases). Per germline, CDR1 MDHEN and CDR2 SYDVKM. V lost 6 bases, J lost 6 bases, and 15 bases lay in between. The CDR3 is made up of 13 amino acids. The chain's CDR3 is CASRKAGGSEQYV. The CDR3, as DNA: TGTGCCAGCAGAAAAGCCGGGGGATCCGAGCAGTACGTC.

The V call is TRBV2, the J call TRBJ2-1; D might be TRBD1 (5 bases). Germline CDR1 is SNHLY and CDR2 is FYNNEI. Trimming took 6 bases from V and 8 from J, leaving 14 bases between them. The CDR3 totals 13 residues. CDR3 nucleotides: TGTGCCAGCAGCTACCGGCTAGGGGATGAGCAGTTCTTC. Its protein is CASSYRLGDEQFF.